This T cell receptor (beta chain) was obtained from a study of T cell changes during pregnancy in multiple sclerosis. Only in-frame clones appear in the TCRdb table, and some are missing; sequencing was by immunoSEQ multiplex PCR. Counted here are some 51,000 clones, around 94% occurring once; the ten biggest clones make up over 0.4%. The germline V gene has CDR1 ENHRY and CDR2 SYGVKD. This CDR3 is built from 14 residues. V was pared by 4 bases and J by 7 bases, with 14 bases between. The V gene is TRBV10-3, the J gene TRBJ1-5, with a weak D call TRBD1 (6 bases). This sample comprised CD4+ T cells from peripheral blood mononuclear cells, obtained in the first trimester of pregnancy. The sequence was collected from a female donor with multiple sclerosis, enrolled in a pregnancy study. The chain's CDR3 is CAISAQTGGQPQHF. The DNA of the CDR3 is TGTGCCATCAGTGCTCAGACAGGCGGGCAGCCCCAGCATTTT.